Presented here are 26 T cell receptor beta chains from one specimen sequenced in a study of graft-versus-host responses after intestinal transplantation. Measured with immunoSEQ multiplex PCR; TCRdb has only the in-frame clones, and not every one. The table lists 14,000 or so clones, around 77% of them singletons. Graft material was processed, releasing intraepithelial and lamina propria lymphocytes. Sequenced here: ileum tissue, sampled 26 to 27 days after intestinal transplant. The receptor source for this set is a human patient who received an intestinal transplant, so some T cells may come from the graft donor.

This rearrangement joins TRBV30 to TRBJ2-2, with 8 nucleotides matching TRBD1. V lost 6 bases to trimming and J lost 4 bases; unmatched junction nucleotides: 10. Germline lookup yields CDR1 GTSNPN and CDR2 SVGIG (reference sequence). The CDR3 totals 15 residues. Written as DNA, the CDR3 is TGTGCCTGTCAGGGGGCGCGACGCTCCACCGGGGAGCTGTTTTTT. It translates to CACQGARRSTGELFF.

There are a few counts of this clone. V is TRBV28 and J is TRBJ1-4; 7 nucleotides agree with TRBD1. From germline, CDR1 is MDHEN and CDR2 SYDVKM. V was clipped by 6 bases and J by 2 bases; unmatched bases: 6. The CDR3 sequence is 15 residues long. The chain's CDR3 is CASSRQGWTNEKLFF. CDR3 coding DNA: TGTGCCAGCAGCAGACAGGGCTGGACTAATGAAAAACTGTTTTTT.

This sequence joins TRBV5-5 and TRBJ1-1; D call uncertain. The germline CDR1 and CDR2 sequences are SGHKS and YYEKEE (reference sequence). This CDR3 spans 14 amino acids. Trimming took off 5 bases at V and 1 base at J, with 12 bases between the two ends. The CDR3 spells CASSGARGNTEAFF. In DNA form, the CDR3 reads TGTGCCAGCAGTGGAGCAAGAGGGAACACTGAAGCTTTCTTT.

This clone was picked up a small number of times. CDR3 in DNA: TGTGCCAGCTCACCAAGGGGATACAATGAGCAGTTCTTC. Residues: CASSPRGYNEQFF. The chain links TRBV18 to TRBJ2-1; the D gene is possibly TRBD1 (5 bases). The CDR3 covers 13 residues. In germline, CDR1 is KGHSH, CDR2 LQKENI. V lost 2 bases and J lost 4, with 6 bases in between.

In its sample, this clone is medium-sized. The V gene is TRBV18, the J gene TRBJ1-2, with a possible D match to TRBD1 (5 bases). Trimming cost V 0 bases and J 4 bases, with 12 bases left between them. CDR1 is KGHSH, CDR2 LQKENI, per germline. There are 15 residues in the CDR3. The CDR3 DNA reads TGTGCCAGCTCACCACCGGGGCAAATAGGCTATGGCTACACCTTC. This sequence encodes CASSPPGQIGYGYTF.

The chain combines TRBV28 with TRBJ2-7, with 8 bases aligning to TRBD1. V dropped 7 bases and J dropped 2; count of bases not matched to a gene: 10. This CDR3 has 15 amino acids. Germline-derived CDR1 and CDR2 are MDHEN and SYDVKM. CDR3 in amino acids: CASTTRQGPPYEQYV. For the CDR3, the DNA is TGTGCCAGCACCACCCGACAGGGGCCCCCCTACGAGCAGTACGTC.

The V call is TRBV15, the J call TRBJ2-1; 8 bases map to TRBD1. Trimming removed 5 bases from V and 6 bases from J; junction bases left unmatched: 9. Germline assignment: CDR1 LNHNV and CDR2 YYDKDF (reference sequence). The CDR3 extends over 15 amino acids. The CDR3 sequence is CATSPEDRVPNEQFF. CDR3 bases: TGTGCCACCAGCCCAGAGGACAGGGTCCCCAATGAGCAGTTCTTC.

This chain links TRBV28 with TRBJ1-2; 9 bases are shared with TRBD1. The length of the CDR3 is 16 residues. The ends lost 2 bases at V and 8 bases at J; junction bases unmatched: 12. The V gene's germline CDR1 is MDHEN and CDR2 SYDVKM. CDR3 sequence: CASSLLQGASAGGYTF. Here the CDR3 DNA reads TGTGCCAGCAGTTTACTACAGGGGGCGTCTGCAGGAGGCTACACCTTC.

This chain links TRBV9 with TRBJ2-3; 10 bases map to TRBD2. The CDR3 length is 16 residues. Germline lookup yields CDR1 SGDLS and CDR2 YYNGEE. The trim removed 3 bases at V and 4 bases at J, leaving 8 bases unmatched. The CDR3 region has the DNA TGTGCCAGCAGCGACGGGCTAGCGGGGGAGGCAGATACGCAGTATTTT. Protein: CASSDGLAGEADTQYF.

V usage is TRBV4-2 and J usage is TRBJ1-6; 7 bases are a match to TRBD1. The V gene end was trimmed by 3 bases and the J gene end by 7 bases; junction bases not matched to a gene: 12. CDR1 and CDR2 from the germline V gene are LGHNA and YNFKEQ. The CDR3 is 17 residues long. This CDR3 is CASSQETGRGVNSPLHF. CDR3 coding DNA: TGTGCCAGCAGCCAGGAGACAGGGCGGGGGGTCAATTCACCCCTCCACTTT.

This chain joins TRBV21-1 and TRBJ2-1; the table's D call, TRBD2, has no DNA check behind it. TRBV21-1 is shown as a pseudogene. The CDR3 consists of 15 residues. The CDR3 here is CASSKKSVGINEQFF. The CDR3 DNA reads as TGTGCCAGCAGCAAAAAATCCGTCGGGATCAATGAGCAGTTCTTC.

This clone is a singleton in its sample. The rearrangement uses TRBV5-5 and TRBJ2-7, with 10 bases identical to TRBD1. Germline CDR1 SGHKS, CDR2 YYEKEE (reference sequence). The CDR3 is 15 residues long. The V and J ends lost 4 bases and 0 bases, in that order; junction bases with no gene match: 4. The CDR3 here is CASSIGQGVSYEQYV. The CDR3 region has the DNA TGTGCCAGCAGCATTGGACAGGGGGTCTCCTACGAGCAGTACGTC.

The rearrangement links TRBV18 to TRBJ1-4, with D unclear. The germline V gene encodes CDR1 KGHSH and CDR2 LQKENI. V was pared by 2 bases and J by 0 bases, with 7 bases between. There are 15 residues in the CDR3. The CDR3 protein is CASSPRAATNEKLFF. The CDR3, as DNA: TGTGCCAGCTCACCAAGAGCCGCAACTAATGAAAAACTGTTTTTT.

The chain uses TRBV6-5 and TRBJ1-3; a weak D match, TRBD1 (5 bases). The CDR3 loop spans 15 amino acids. Germline V gives CDR1 MNHEY, CDR2 SVGAGI. Trimming took off 6 bases at V and 3 bases at J, with 15 bases between the two ends. The CDR3 bases are TGTGCCAGCAGCAATTATGGGGGGGTTGGAAACACCATATATTTT. Protein sequence: CASSNYGGVGNTIYF.

The rearrangement joins TRBV28 to TRBJ1-1; 7 bases align to TRBD1. Germline CDR1 and CDR2: MDHEN and SYDVKM. Losses at the gene ends were 5 bases for V and 2 bases for J; bases not matched to a gene: 8. The CDR3 extends over 15 amino acids. As DNA, the CDR3 is TGTGCCAGCAGTCCTCCGACAGGGTTTAACACTGAAGCTTTCTTT. Translation gives CASSPPTGFNTEAFF.

The chain joins TRBV7-9 to TRBJ2-5; TRBD2 agrees at 10 bases. V shed 2 bases, J shed 1 base, and the junction held 4 bases outside the gene matches. The CDR3 runs to 16 residues. CDR1 is SEHNR and CDR2 is FQNEAQ in the germline V gene (reference sequence). CDR3 in DNA: TGTGCCAGCAGCTTAAGTAGCGGGGGGCCCCAAGAGACCCAGTACTTC. Encoded protein: CASSLSSGGPQETQYF. Combining the CDR3 with reference TRBV7-9 and TRBJ2-5 gives the whole variable domain DTGVSQNPRHKITKRGQNVTFRCDPISEHNRLYWYRQTLGQGPEFLTYFQNEAQLEKSRLLSDRFSAERPKGSFSTLEIQRTEQGDSAMYLCASSLSSGGPQETQYFGPGTRLLVL.

This chain links TRBV15 with TRBJ1-4, with D possibly matching TRBD1 (6 bases). Trimming cost V 1 base and J 8 bases, with 8 bases left between them. The CDR3 has 13 residues. From germline, CDR1 is LNHNV and CDR2 YYDKDF (reference sequence). CDR3 DNA sequence: TGTGCCACCAGCAGAGTTACAGGGGAAAAACTGTTTTTT. Its protein product is CATSRVTGEKLFF.

DNA for the CDR3: TGTGCCAGCAGGAGGACAGGGGGTTACGAGCAGTACGTC. Amino acid sequence: CASRRTGGYEQYV. V gene TRBV27 combines with J gene TRBJ2-7; TRBD1 agrees at 10 bases. This CDR3 region has 13 residues. Trimming took 6 bases from V and 4 from J; bases not matched to a gene: 3. Germline V lookup: CDR1 MNHEY, CDR2 SMNVEV (reference sequence).

This chain links TRBV7-8 with TRBJ1-3; 7 bases line up with TRBD1. The germline CDR1 and CDR2 sequences are SGHVS and FQNEAQ. CDR3 size: 17 residues. The ends lost 0 bases at V and 8 bases at J; junction bases unmatched: 13. The CDR3 protein is CASSLASVRTGWDTIYF. CDR3 coding DNA: TGTGCCAGCAGCTTAGCGAGCGTGCGGACAGGTTGGGACACCATATATTTT.

The V gene is TRBV27, the J gene TRBJ1-4; D remains unclear. Trimming took off 1 base at V and 1 base at J, with 10 bases between the two ends. CDR1 is MNHEY, CDR2 SMNVEV, per germline (reference sequence). There are 16 residues in the CDR3. Here the CDR3 DNA reads TGTGCCAGCAGTTTATTTGGCGGTGAAACTAATGAAAAACTGTTTTTT. This gives the protein CASSLFGGETNEKLFF.

In its sample, this clone is medium-sized. The chain combines TRBV6-6 with TRBJ2-3; 7 bases are a match to TRBD1. V lost 4 bases and J lost 0; bases outside the gene matches: 4. The CDR3 extends over 15 amino acids. Looked up from germline, CDR1 is MNHNY and CDR2 is SVGAGI (reference sequence). The CDR3 bases are TGTGCCAGCAGTTTCGGGACAGTCAGCACAGATACGCAGTATTTT. Its translation: CASSFGTVSTDTQYF.

The chain combines TRBV5-6 with TRBJ1-6; D is perhaps TRBD1 (6 bases). V gave up 4 bases and J gave up 7 bases, with 21 bases separating them. The length of the CDR3 is 17 residues. Germline loops: CDR1 SGHDT, CDR2 YYEEEE. CDR3 protein: CASSPTGRQGGNSPLHF. The CDR3, as DNA: TGTGCCAGCAGCCCTACAGGGCGGCAGGGCGGCAATTCACCCCTCCACTTT.

This sequence joins TRBV7-2 and TRBJ2-5; D is undetermined. The CDR3 has 13 residues. V dropped 0 bases and J dropped 5 bases, with 7 bases sitting between them. Germline V gives CDR1 SGHTA, CDR2 FQGNSA. For the CDR3, the DNA is TGTGCCAGCAGCTTAGCGGGCCTGGAGACCCAGTACTTC. It encodes CASSLAGLETQYF.

This chain uses TRBV5-4 with TRBJ2-5; TRBD2 is a possible D gene (5 bases). Trimming stripped 0 bases from V and 9 bases from J, with 18 bases between. CDR1 SGHNT and CDR2 YYREEE come from the germline V gene (reference sequence). This CDR3 is built from 15 residues. The CDR3 protein is CASSLERSMSSAQYF. CDR3 sequence (DNA): TGTGCCAGCAGCTTGGAGCGGTCTATGTCGAGTGCCCAGTACTTC.

This chain uses TRBV6-5 with TRBJ2-1; 10 bases line up with TRBD1. V lost 6 bases, J lost 3 bases, and 5 bases stayed unmatched. CDR1 MNHEY and CDR2 SVGAGI come from the germline V gene. This CDR3 has 15 amino acids. CDR3 bases: TGTGCCAGCAGACTGACAGGGGGCTTCTACAATGAGCAGTTCTTC. Residues: CASRLTGGFYNEQFF.

The chain carries TRBV7-6 and TRBJ2-6; D is unresolved. The CDR3 length is 15 residues. The V and J ends lost 1 base and 2 bases respectively, with 6 bases between them. CDR1 is SGHVS and CDR2 is FNYEAQ in the germline V gene. This chain's CDR3 is CASSLGAPGANVLTF. In nucleotides, the CDR3 is TGTGCCAGCAGCTTAGGCGCCCCTGGGGCCAACGTCCTGACTTTC.